This TCR beta chain was profiled in a study of blood T cell repertoires in COVID-19. Participants were placed into cohorts based on the clinical history they reported. TCRdb's copy holds only in-frame clones and misses some; the assay was immunoSEQ multiplex PCR. The top ten hold 7% to 8.5% of the sample, which has roughly 210,000 clones, around 86% seen once. This CDR3 has 13 residues. Germline CDR1 reads SQVTM; CDR2 reads ANQGSEA. With V trimmed by 7 bases and J by 4 bases, 7 bases remained unmatched. Sequenced material: PBMCs or T cells enriched from blood (not recorded which). The rearrangement uses TRBV29-1 and TRBJ1-5, with 7 bases fitting TRBD1. The TCR was taken from a man aged 25-45 years in a cohort exposed to, infected with or recovered from COVID-19 (not recorded which). The CDR3 DNA is TGCAGCGCTTCGACAGGGCTGAATCAGCCCCAGCATTTT. Its translation is CSASTGLNQPQHF.